The entry that follows covers one T cell receptor beta chain sequence. Its specificity is not known. This entry comes from a study of post-analysis software for immune sequencing data. Looked up from germline, CDR1 is SQVTM and CDR2 is ANQGSEA. The V segment lost 7 bases and the J segment 1 base; nucleotides outside the gene matches: 10. The CDR3 consists of 15 residues. General observations from the study: Controls had lower frequencies than patients of about 5 TRBV segments, which included TRBV5-6, TRBV5-1 and TRBV20-1. Samples prepared in the same batch strongly co-clustered by F measure. Normalized Chao1 diversity in multiple sclerosis patients fell significantly below that of controls.

cDNA libraries of TCR beta carried unique molecular identifiers. From roughly 1 to 10 million T cells, roughly 0.5 million cDNA molecules were obtained. TCRdb reprocessed the PCR reads with MiXCR, giving one entry per CDR3 protein. The data show 820,000 or so distinct CDR3 sequences, with around 50% seen just once and about 4.5% held by the top ten. V usage is TRBV29-1 and J usage is TRBJ1-1, with 9 bases fitting TRBD1. This clonotype was sampled from a girl aged 10-17 years with multiple sclerosis. Sequencing was done on a sample of blood. The CDR3 reads CSAPGTGSSNTEAFF. Written as DNA, the CDR3 is TGCAGCGCCCCCGGGACAGGGTCCTCGAACACTGAAGCTTTCTTT. The entire variable domain, with the rest obtained from reference TRBV29-1 and TRBJ1-1, is as follows: SAVISQKPSRDICQRGTSLTIQCQVDSQVTMMFWYRQQPGQSLTLIATANQGSEATYESGFVIDKFPISRPNLTFSTLTVSNMSPEDSSIYLCSAPGTGSSNTEAFFGQGTRLTVV.